This T cell receptor (beta chain) was recovered during a study of response to subunit inactivated influenza vaccine. Study-wide results and limits: That few new T cells are recruited by each seasonal influenza vaccination was the authors' suggestion.

Notes on this clonotype: Antigen specificity is unknown.

TCRdb ran MiXCR on the RT-PCR reads and lists one entry per CDR3 protein. This table holds around 570,000 distinct CDR3 sequences, 6.5% to 8% found once. Looked up from germline, CDR1 is ENHRY and CDR2 is SYGVKD. This CDR3 has 13 amino acids. Trimming shortened V by 8 bases and J by 0 bases, and 11 bases separated the two germline ends. The origin of this receptor is a man aged 50 to 75 who received an inactivated influenza vaccine. This specimen consisted of PBMCs from blood, obtained around 2 years after vaccination. This chain joins TRBV10-3 and TRBJ2-7; tentative D call: TRBD1 (5 bases). The CDR3 loop is CAIGTGSSYEQYF. The CDR3, as DNA: TGTGCCATCGGAACAGGCAGCTCCTACGAGCAGTACTTC.